The present T cell receptor (beta chain) was sequenced within a study of T cells in Graves' hyperthyroidism and ophthalmopathy (dated by TCRdb to the late 2010s). For context, the study as a whole: Peripheral blood was sampled at the time of initial diagnosis, prior to any treatment. After blood sampling, hyperthyroidism patients were treated with methimazole at a starting dose of 30 mg daily, and ophthalmopathy patients were treated with high-dose intravenous methylprednisolone. To identify TCR V-J signatures that set the groups apart, the researchers used a discovery cohort of 95 to 100 patients, made up of 40 to 45 with Graves' ophthalmopathy and 55 to 65 with stable Graves' hyperthyroidism. In roughly six Graves' hyperthyroidism patients, the study also compared T-cell repertoires from thyroid tissue with T-cell repertoires from blood. The paper describes TCR Vbeta CDR3 sequencing of 135 peripheral blood samples, made up of roughly 40 ophthalmopathy patients, around 78 hyperthyroidism patients and 17 progressor patients. Prospective prediction of ophthalmopathy was tested in an independent validation cohort of some 20 hyperthyroidism patients and some 17 patients who later progressed to ophthalmopathy. For training and testing, the 100 patients in the discovery cohort were randomly divided in a 7:3 ratio. Points the paper makes about the study in general: In cross-validation, a model built on a 13 V-J signature told ophthalmopathy apart from stable hyperthyroidism with over 85% sensitivity and around 83% specificity, and in testing the same model reached 80%/75%. In validation, the model predicted progression to ophthalmopathy with 55% to 71% sensitivity and approximately 78% specificity, a median of about 6 months before onset. Most expanded thyroid clonotypes (frequency above 0.001) were also detected in blood, suggesting blood repertoires may reflect thyroid immune responses. Sample size was not statistically predetermined, and investigators were not blinded to group allocation.

TCR beta CDR3 regions were amplified from RNA transcripts. A first-round RT-PCR of the TCR CDR3 used the HTBI primer set with the Qiagen OneStep RT-PCR kit. Libraries were constructed in a second round of multiplex PCR, after which size selection and purification were carried out. Libraries were sequenced paired-end with 100 bp reads on an Illumina HiSeq2000. In the authors' own workflow: SOAPnuke was used to process the raw data, removing reads that contained adapters or uncalled bases, had a mean Phred below 15, or lacked an exact match to the constant primer or identifier. High-quality paired reads were merged using COPE v1.2.5, and each unique nucleotide sequence was defined as a clonotype. MiTCR v1.1 was used to align clonotypes to the IMGT TRBV, TRBD and TRBJ reference segments. Analysis was restricted to V-J combinations with a frequency above 0.0001, which covered 99% to 99.2% of repertoires. A TCS score was defined as the ratio between F50 (clonal expansion) and ExV (chaos), using BLOSUM62-based TCRdist between CDR3 peptides within each V-J. Welch's t-statistics and random forest reduced fewer than 600 V-J features to about 12, which were used in a naive Bayes classifier (R e1071). TCRdb's own reprocessing of the public reads used fastp at Q25 and MiXCR and kept productive beta chains. Each record represents a unique CDR3 protein, reported with the most common genes and DNA among its rows. These V and J calls derive from TCRdb rather than the authors' analysis. The sample contains 600,000 or so distinct CDR3 sequences, about 17% of them found a single time. The ten top clones hold 3.8% of the sample.

This clonotype was counted ten times or more. Its antigen is unknown. No per-base quality is available; no much larger clone lies one base away. Via the germline V gene (reference sequence), CDR1 is LNHNV and CDR2 YYDKDF. Trimming accounts for 2 bases at V and 6 bases at J, while the number of junction bases matched to no gene is 2. The CDR3 numbers 14 residues from cysteine through phenylalanine. This entry keeps only the CDR3 DNA: 42 bases, framed from base 1. Stable Graves' hyperthyroidism was defined as no progression to ophthalmopathy during 18 months of follow-up. Hyperthyroidism patients were newly diagnosed, had a disease duration of under 2 months, and were aged 18 to 65 years. Exclusion was applied to patients with uncontrolled infections, other autoimmune diseases, pregnancy or lactation. Diagnoses were based on clinical symptoms, serum thyroxine and TRAb, thyroid ultrasound and orbital computed tomography. PBMCs were isolated from 7.5 to 10 ml of fresh peripheral blood by Ficoll-Paque density gradient centrifugation. Trizol reagent was used to extract total RNA, and RNA quality was then checked on an Agilent 2100 Bioanalyzer.

This TCR derives from a woman aged 25 to 39 with Graves' hyperthyroidism. Sequenced material: blood. The chain uses TRBV15 and TRBJ2-1; 9 central nucleotides agree with TRBD2. The bases are TGTGCCACCAGCAGAAGGCGGGAGGGCAATGAGCAGTTCTTC. Translated, it gives CATSRRREGNEQFF.